These 31 T cell receptor beta chains share one sample of origin, sequenced in a study of blood T cell repertoires in COVID-19. TCRdb's table, derived via immunoSEQ multiplex PCR, lists solely in-frame clones and lacks some. This repertoire shows about 140,000 clones, around 86% found once; its top ten account for around 5%. The sequencing input was peripheral blood. All receptors derive from a human donor in a cohort sampled during active COVID-19.

The rearrangement links TRBV10-1 to TRBJ1-1; D gene ambiguous. CDR3 length: 14 amino acids. Germline loops: CDR1 WNHNN, CDR2 SYGVQD (reference sequence). V lost 4 bases and J 5 bases, leaving 14 bases between the germline ends. Here the CDR3 DNA reads TGCGCCAGCAGTGGGAGTCTAAGCGGGACTGAAGCTTTCTTT. Its translation is CASSGSLSGTEAFF.

This clone was counted only a few times. In DNA form, the CDR3 reads TGTGCCAGCAGCCACCAAGCGGGCCTGAACACCGGGGAGCTGTTTTTT. It encodes CASSHQAGLNTGELFF. The genes are TRBV3-1 (or the pseudogene TRBV3-2) and TRBJ2-2, with a weak D call TRBD2 (6 bases). This CDR3 has 16 residues. The germline CDR1 and CDR2 sequences are LGHDT and YNNKEL (reference sequence). Trimming removed 3 bases from V and 1 base from J, with 12 bases in between.

This chain links TRBV5-1 with TRBJ2-7; D gene unclear. V was pared by 4 bases and J by 2 bases, with 7 bases between. Germline CDR1 SGHRS, CDR2 YFSETQ. This CDR3 comprises 12 residues. CDR3 loop: CASSVVPYEQYF. The CDR3 DNA reads as TGCGCCAGCAGCGTCGTCCCCTACGAGCAGTACTTC.

The chain uses TRBV4-2 and TRBJ2-1, with 10 positions matching TRBD2. The germline V gene has CDR1 LGHNA and CDR2 YNFKEQ. The junction had 12 bases not matched to a gene; V was cut back by 2 bases and J by 5 bases. The CDR3 runs 18 residues. This CDR3 is CASSQTLRLAGINNEQFF. DNA of the CDR3: TGTGCCAGCAGCCAAACTCTCAGACTAGCGGGTATCAACAATGAGCAGTTCTTC.

V and J are TRBV28 and TRBJ2-3; 8 bases map to TRBD1. Germline assignment: CDR1 MDHEN and CDR2 SYDVKM. The ends lost 6 bases at V and 1 base at J; junction bases unmatched: 9. There are 16 residues in the CDR3. CDR3 amino acids: CASRQQGGGGTDTQYF. In DNA, the CDR3 is TGTGCCAGCAGGCAACAGGGGGGAGGAGGCACAGATACGCAGTATTTT.

This clone was detected only once. The chain combines TRBV28 with TRBJ1-5; no definite D call. V gave up 5 bases and J gave up 2 bases, with 7 bases separating them. The CDR3 extends over 13 amino acids. CDR1 is MDHEN and CDR2 is SYDVKM in the germline V gene. The CDR3, as DNA: TGTGCCAGCAGTCCAGAGGGCAATCAGCCCCAGCATTTT. Translation: CASSPEGNQPQHF. The complete variable domain, with remaining parts taken from reference TRBV28 and TRBJ1-5, reads DVKVTQSSRYLVKRTGEKVFLECVQDMDHENMFWYRQDPGLGLRLIYFSYDVKMKEKGDIPEGYSVSREKKERFSLILESASTNQTSMYLCASSPEGNQPQHFGDGTRLSIL.

This clone was recorded once. The chain has TRBV7-9 and TRBJ2-1, with 8 bases fitting TRBD1. V was clipped by 2 bases and J by 9 bases; unmatched bases: 9. Per the germline V gene, CDR1 is SEHNR and CDR2 is FQNEAQ (reference sequence). CDR3 length equals 15 residues. The CDR3: CASSLQGAGQAEQFF. CDR3 nucleotide sequence: TGTGCCAGCAGCTTACAGGGGGCGGGTCAAGCTGAGCAGTTCTTC.

The V and J genes are TRBV25-1 and TRBJ2-6, with a weak D call TRBD1 (6 bases). The CDR3 is 16 amino acids. Germline V lookup: CDR1 MGHDK, CDR2 SYGVNS. V was clipped by 7 bases and J by 3 bases, with 16 bases between them. CDR3 DNA sequence: TGTGCCAGCATGGCCACAGGGCCCATTGGGGCCAACGTCCTGACTTTC. This codes for CASMATGPIGANVLTF.

The chain employs TRBV11-2 and TRBJ2-3; D perhaps matches TRBD2 (5 bases). Germline-derived CDR1 and CDR2 are SGHAT and FQNNGV. This CDR3 spans 16 amino acids. Trimming stripped 1 base from V and 1 base from J, with 12 bases between. The CDR3 reads CASSLGVLAGTDTQYF. The CDR3 DNA reads TGTGCCAGCAGCTTAGGAGTGCTAGCAGGCACAGATACGCAGTATTTT.

This clone was detected once. The chain couples TRBV3-1 (or the pseudogene TRBV3-2) to TRBJ1-3; no clear D gene. CDR1 LGHDT and CDR2 YNNKEL come from the germline V gene (reference sequence). V was shortened by 3 bases and J by 8 bases, with 14 bases between the two germline ends. This CDR3 comprises 14 residues. The CDR3 here is CASSQQPSGDTIYF. DNA of the CDR3: TGTGCCAGCAGCCAGCAACCCTCCGGAGACACCATATATTTT.

This clone appeared a single time. The chain uses TRBV2 and TRBJ2-6; D gene unclear. The CDR3 has 17 residues. Germline V CDR1 and CDR2: SNHLY, FYNNEI. The germline V and J ends were trimmed by 0 bases and 0 bases, with 9 bases remaining between them. CDR3 DNA sequence: TGTGCCAGCAGTGAAGCCCCCGGGTCCTCTGGGGCCAACGTCCTGACTTTC. It yields the protein CASSEAPGSSGANVLTF.

V usage is TRBV28 and J usage is TRBJ2-2; 8 bases are a match to TRBD2. V shed 2 bases, J shed 6 bases, and the junction held 5 bases outside the gene matches. CDR1 is MDHEN and CDR2 is SYDVKM in the germline V gene. The CDR3 loop spans 15 amino acids. The CDR3 DNA reads as TGTGCCAGCAGTTTAGGACTAGCACGCCCCGGGGAGCTGTTTTTT. Its translation: CASSLGLARPGELFF.

This clone was recorded only once. The V call is TRBV10-3, the J call TRBJ2-1; 11 positions match TRBD2. CDR1 is ENHRY and CDR2 is SYGVKD in the germline V gene. Trimming removed 2 bases from V and 6 bases from J; junction bases left unmatched: 9. This CDR3 has 17 amino acids. This CDR3 reads CAISERIAGGPGNEQFF. The CDR3 region has the DNA TGTGCCATCAGTGAGAGAATAGCGGGGGGGCCGGGCAATGAGCAGTTCTTC.

J is TRBJ1-5 and V is TRBV28; unclear D gene. Germline-derived CDR1 and CDR2 are MDHEN and SYDVKM. V lost 5 bases and J lost 2, with 13 bases in between. This CDR3 has 15 residues. This CDR3 reads CASSTSGRGNQPQHF. CDR3 sequence (DNA): TGTGCCAGCAGTACCTCGGGGAGGGGCAATCAGCCCCAGCATTTT.

In its sample, this clone was seen a few times. The rearrangement uses TRBV4-1 and TRBJ2-3, with 11 bases fitting TRBD2. The CDR3 totals 16 residues. Germline assignment: CDR1 MGHRA and CDR2 YSYEKL. V gave up 4 bases and J gave up 5 bases; unmatched junction bases: 8. The CDR3 reads CASSPRSGGAIDTQYF. The CDR3 nucleotides read TGCGCCAGCAGCCCGCGTAGCGGGGGGGCCATAGATACGCAGTATTTT.

This clone was counted once. This rearrangement joins TRBV4-1 to TRBJ1-1; 7 bases match TRBD1. J gave up 8 bases and V 0 bases, and 6 bases lay outside the gene matches. This CDR3 is 14 amino acids long. Looked up from germline, CDR1 is MGHRA and CDR2 is YSYEKL. CDR3: CASSQDPRTGEAFF. CDR3 nucleotide sequence: TGCGCCAGCAGCCAAGATCCTCGGACAGGCGAAGCTTTCTTT.

This clone was detected once. The rearrangement joins TRBV7-3 to TRBJ2-5, with 7 nucleotides matching TRBD1. CDR1 is SGHTA and CDR2 is FQGTGA in the germline V gene. Trimming cost V 5 bases and J 5 bases; bases outside gene matches: 14. This CDR3 spans 16 amino acids. CDR3 in amino acids: CASSPQGVGGGETQYF. Written as DNA, the CDR3 is TGTGCCAGCAGCCCCCAGGGGGTTGGCGGTGGGGAGACCCAGTACTTC.

The rearrangement links TRBV6-1 to TRBJ1-5, with TRBD1 matching 8 bases. J lost 6 bases, V lost 3 bases, and 7 bases had no gene match. Germline loops: CDR1 MNHNS, CDR2 SASEGT. This CDR3 region has 15 residues. The chain's CDR3 is CASSEDRVEGQPQHF. Written as DNA, the CDR3 is TGTGCCAGCAGTGAGGACAGGGTAGAGGGTCAGCCCCAGCATTTT.

The chain couples TRBV7-2 to TRBJ2-2; possible D gene TRBD1, 6 bases. Trimming removed 0 bases at V and 0 bases at J, with 8 bases between. Germline-derived CDR1 and CDR2 are SGHTA and FQGNSA. This CDR3 spans 16 amino acids. The CDR3 DNA follows: TGTGCCAGCAGCTTAGCGGGACAAACGAACACCGGGGAGCTGTTTTTT. Protein sequence: CASSLAGQTNTGELFF.

This clone has a single count. This chain joins TRBV10-3 and TRBJ2-1, with 10 bases identical to TRBD2. CDR3 size: 16 residues. From germline, CDR1 is ENHRY and CDR2 SYGVKD. V shed 3 bases and J 10 bases; nucleotides not matched to a gene: 12. This CDR3 is CAISERTSGSLGEQFF. Here the CDR3 DNA reads TGTGCCATCAGTGAAAGGACTAGCGGATCCCTAGGCGAGCAGTTCTTC.

This chain links TRBV11-2 with TRBJ1-2, with TRBD1 identical over 8 bases. Per germline, CDR1 SGHAT and CDR2 FQNNGV. The CDR3 totals 15 residues. Unmatched junction bases numbered 7, after V lost 3 bases and J lost 4 bases. The DNA for the CDR3 is TGTGCCAGCAGCTTTGGGACAGGTGTAGGCTATGGCTACACCTTC. Translation: CASSFGTGVGYGYTF.

The chain employs TRBV27 and TRBJ2-3, with a weak D call TRBD1 (6 bases). The CDR3 covers 14 residues. Germline values: CDR1 MNHEY, CDR2 SMNVEV (reference sequence). V was cut by 2 bases and J by 9 bases, with 15 bases left in between. The CDR3 nucleotides read TGTGCCAGCAGTTTAACTGCCCAGACAGGCACGCAGTATTTT. As protein: CASSLTAQTGTQYF.

This clone showed up just a few times. V gene TRBV11-3 combines with J gene TRBJ2-2, with TRBD2 identical over 7 bases. There are 15 residues in the CDR3. V shed 4 bases and J 2 bases; nucleotides not matched to a gene: 4. Germline lookup yields CDR1 SGHNT and CDR2 YENEEA. CDR3 protein: CASSSAGVNTGELFF. In DNA form, the CDR3 reads TGTGCCAGCAGCTCGGCGGGGGTTAACACCGGGGAGCTGTTTTTT.

The V call is TRBV12-3 or TRBV12-4, the J call TRBJ2-5; D perhaps matches TRBD1 (6 bases). The ends were cut back, 8 bases at V and 5 bases at J, with 12 bases in the middle. The length of the CDR3 is 12 residues. In DNA form, the CDR3 reads TGTGCCAGCTTGGGCAGGGGTGAGACCCAGTACTTC. This codes for CASLGRGETQYF.

Points on this clone: Other DNA sequences in the same sample also yield this CDR3. The rearrangement uses TRBV5-1 and TRBJ2-1; 13 bases are shared with TRBD2. V lost 4 bases, J lost 4 bases, and 2 bases stayed unmatched. CDR1 is SGHRS and CDR2 is YFSETQ in the germline V gene. The CDR3 has 15 amino acids. The CDR3 nucleotides are TGCGCCAGCAGCCTGGGACTAGCGGGGTACAATGAGCAGTTCTTC. It yields the protein CASSLGLAGYNEQFF.

The chain is built from TRBV7-8 and TRBJ1-6; 9 nucleotides align to TRBD1. J gave up 5 bases and V 3 bases, and 8 bases lay outside the gene matches. CDR3 length: 17 residues. The germline V gene has CDR1 SGHVS and CDR2 FQNEAQ. Written as DNA, the CDR3 is TGTGCCAGCAGCTTGCACGGGACAGGGACGCATAATTCACCCCTCCACTTT. It codes for CASSLHGTGTHNSPLHF.

The chain employs TRBV7-8 and TRBJ2-5, with D tentatively TRBD1 (6 bases). The V end lost 1 base, the J end lost 5 bases, and 11 bases lay between the germline ends. The CDR3 sequence is 14 residues long. CDR1 and CDR2 (germline): SGHVS, FQNEAQ. The CDR3 region is CASSLGNRGETQYF. The CDR3 DNA reads as TGTGCCAGCAGCTTAGGGAATAGGGGGGAGACCCAGTACTTC.

This chain links TRBV6-6 with TRBJ1-2; D may be TRBD1 (6 bases). Between the trimmed V and J ends, which lost 2 bases and 3 bases, there was a span of 13 bases. Germline lookup yields CDR1 MNHNY and CDR2 SVGAGI (reference sequence). This CDR3 is built from 15 residues. The CDR3 protein is CASSYGGARDYGYTF. The CDR3 DNA is TGTGCCAGCAGTTACGGGGGGGCGCGGGACTATGGCTACACCTTC.

The rearrangement joins TRBV5-8 to TRBJ1-4; D remains unclear. This CDR3 spans 16 amino acids. V lost 1 base and J lost 3, with 13 bases in between. Germline V gene lookup returns CDR1 SGHTS and CDR2 YDEGEE. The CDR3 region is CASSLIGGLSNEKLFF. The CDR3 DNA reads as TGTGCCAGCAGCTTGATAGGAGGGCTATCTAATGAAAAACTGTTTTTT.

The CDR3 is CASSLMGLGEETQYF. The CDR3 DNA sequence: TGTGCCAGCAGCCTAATGGGACTGGGTGAAGAGACCCAGTACTTC. The chain couples TRBV3-1 (or the pseudogene TRBV3-2) to TRBJ2-5; a possible D gene is TRBD2 (6 bases). V lost 4 bases and J 3 bases, leaving 15 bases between the germline ends. The CDR3 is made up of 15 amino acids. The germline V gene encodes CDR1 LGHDT and CDR2 YNNKEL (reference sequence).

This clone was detected only a few times. The chain recombines TRBV19 with TRBJ1-3; D is unresolved. Trimming left V 5 bases short and J 0 bases short, with 14 bases between. Germline V gene lookup returns CDR1 LNHDA and CDR2 SQIVND (reference sequence). The CDR3 covers 16 residues. CDR3 sequence reads: CASSFVGGPSGNTIYF. CDR3 sequence (DNA): TGTGCCAGTAGTTTCGTTGGCGGGCCCTCTGGAAACACCATATATTTT. The full variable domain, with the rest looked up from reference TRBV19 and TRBJ1-3, is DGGITQSPKYLFRKEGQNVTLSCEQNLNHDAMYWYRQDPGQGLRLIYYSQIVNDFQKGDIAEGYSVSREKKESFPLTVTSAQKNPTAFYLCASSFVGGPSGNTIYFGEGSWLTVV.